This TCR beta chain was documented in a study of T cell repertoires in cytomegalovirus infection. Study in general: Signatures in public TCR beta sequences pointed to both CMV infection and matching HLA type. Points from the study as a whole: Carriers of CMV and the relevant HLA type were discriminated by public TCR beta frequency. HLA-C-restricted CMV clonotypes gave the most frequent clonotype in two of eight donors.

This clonotype was recorded a few times. Antigen specificity is unknown. TCRdb re-called the reads with MiXCR, one entry per CDR3 protein. Counted here are 200,000 to 300,000 distinct CDR3 sequences, roughly 15% occurring once; the ten biggest clones make up about 8.7%. The CDR3 extends over 15 amino acids. V lost 4 bases and J 4 bases, leaving 19 bases between the germline ends. The V gene's germline CDR1 is SQVTM and CDR2 ANQGSEA. Sequencing was done on a sample of PBMCs. V is TRBV29-1 and J is TRBJ1-2, with a tentative D call TRBD1 (6 bases). The TCR comes from a human donor in good health (CMV status not recorded). Some clones in this sample may be carry-over from other donors' samples. CDR3 coding DNA: TGCAGCGTTGGCCCTCCCTTACAGGGACCCTATGGCTACACCTTC. It codes for CSVGPPLQGPYGYTF.